Below are 31 T cell receptor beta chains sequenced from a single sample in a study of blood T cell repertoires in COVID-19. The table came from immunoSEQ multiplex PCR; TCRdb's copy has only in-frame clones and leaves some out. Altogether 200,000 to 250,000 clones are present, around 82% being singletons, with the ten largest covering 9.5% to 15%. Material: peripheral blood. Every receptor here comes from a human donor in a cohort sampled during active COVID-19.

J is TRBJ1-5 and V is TRBV19; 9 nucleotides align to TRBD1. The trim removed 7 bases at V and 4 bases at J, leaving 8 bases unmatched. The CDR3 contains 15 residues. The germline V gene encodes CDR1 LNHDA and CDR2 SQIVND (reference sequence). The CDR3 DNA reads as TGTGCCAGTATCTACACAGGGGGCGAGAATCAGCCCCAGCATTTT. It is translated as CASIYTGGENQPQHF.

The CDR3 DNA follows: TGTGCCACTCCTAATCCTACGACCTACGAGCAGTACTTC. It translates to CATPNPTTYEQYF. This rearrangement joins TRBV19 to TRBJ2-7; D gene unclear. V was pared by 10 bases and J by 2 bases, with 15 bases between. Germline CDR1 reads LNHDA; CDR2 reads SQIVND (reference sequence). This CDR3 comprises 13 residues.

The chain is built from TRBV5-1 and TRBJ2-2, with D possibly being TRBD1 (7 bases). Trimming stripped 3 bases from V and 7 bases from J, with 16 bases between. Germline CDR1 reads SGHRS; CDR2 reads YFSETQ. CDR3 length equals 15 residues. CDR3 sequence reads: CASSYGQERVGELFF. For the CDR3, the DNA is TGCGCCAGCAGCTACGGACAGGAGCGGGTCGGGGAGCTGTTTTTT.

The rearrangement joins TRBV28 to TRBJ1-1; D remains unclear. Deletions cut 1 base from V and 4 bases from J, with 10 bases between. Germline V gene data show CDR1 as MDHEN and CDR2 as SYDVKM. The length of the CDR3 is 14 residues. The CDR3 protein is CASSLSESSTEAFF. CDR3 coding DNA: TGTGCCAGCAGTTTATCCGAGTCGAGCACTGAAGCTTTCTTT.

This chain links TRBV2 with TRBJ2-5, with TRBD2 identical over 12 bases. Trimming cost V 8 bases and J 6 bases; bases outside gene matches: 13. This CDR3 comprises 16 residues. In germline, CDR1 is SNHLY, CDR2 FYNNEI. CDR3 sequence: CASQGPLAGGPQTQYF. DNA of the CDR3: TGTGCCAGCCAAGGCCCCCTAGCGGGGGGGCCCCAGACCCAGTACTTC.

This clone occurred a few times. V gene TRBV4-3 combines with J gene TRBJ2-2; 9 nucleotides line up with TRBD1. V was clipped by 6 bases and J by 3 bases; unmatched bases: 5. The CDR3 spans 15 residues. The germline V gene encodes CDR1 LGHNA and CDR2 YSLEER. The CDR3 DNA sequence: TGCGCCAGCAGTGAACAGGGGGCGCACACCGGGGAGCTGTTTTTT. It specifies CASSEQGAHTGELFF.

This chain uses TRBV24-1 with TRBJ2-4; TRBD1 matches at 9 bases. This CDR3 contains 14 residues. CDR1 KGHDR and CDR2 SFDVKD come from the germline V gene. V shed 3 bases and J 8 bases; nucleotides not matched to a gene: 4. CDR3 protein: CATSDRDRADIQYF. The CDR3 DNA reads as TGTGCCACCAGTGATCGGGACAGGGCGGACATTCAGTACTTC.

There are a few counts of this clone. This chain uses TRBV5-4 with TRBJ2-3, with TRBD2 matching over 7 bases. The CDR3 is 16 residues long. CDR1 is SGHNT, CDR2 YYREEE, per germline (reference sequence). V shed 4 bases and J 3 bases; nucleotides not matched to a gene: 11. CDR3 in amino acids: CASSSGEGGETDTQYF. Written as DNA, the CDR3 is TGTGCCAGCAGCAGCGGTGAGGGAGGGGAGACAGATACGCAGTATTTT.

The chain has TRBV5-1 and TRBJ2-2, with D possibly matching TRBD2 (5 bases). CDR3 length: 15 residues. V was trimmed by 1 base and J by 0 bases, leaving 7 bases between them. The germline gives CDR1 SGHRS, CDR2 YFSETQ. CDR3 protein: CASSLSGANTGELFF. As DNA, the CDR3 is TGCGCCAGCAGCTTGAGCGGTGCGAACACCGGGGAGCTGTTTTTT.

The chain uses TRBV24-1 and TRBJ2-5; perhaps TRBD1 as D (6 bases). CDR3 length: 14 residues. Trimming left V 7 bases short and J 4 bases short, with 15 bases between. Germline loops: CDR1 KGHDR, CDR2 SFDVKD. CDR3 residues: CATRSSRGRETQYF. CDR3 sequence (DNA): TGTGCCACCAGAAGTTCCAGGGGAAGAGAGACCCAGTACTTC.

The rearrangement links TRBV19 to TRBJ1-3; TRBD1 is a possible D gene (5 bases). Germline CDR1 reads LNHDA; CDR2 reads SQIVND (reference sequence). The CDR3 contains 13 residues. Trimming took off 3 bases at V and 4 bases at J, with 7 bases between the two ends. The DNA of the CDR3 is TGTGCCAGTAGTATGGGGCCCGGAAACACCATATATTTT. Its protein product is CASSMGPGNTIYF. Filled out from reference TRBV19 and TRBJ1-3, the complete variable domain reads DGGITQSPKYLFRKEGQNVTLSCEQNLNHDAMYWYRQDPGQGLRLIYYSQIVNDFQKGDIAEGYSVSREKKESFPLTVTSAQKNPTAFYLCASSMGPGNTIYFGEGSWLTVV.

The V gene is TRBV6-5, the J gene TRBJ1-1, with TRBD1 matching 7 bases. This CDR3 contains 13 residues. V was clipped by 2 bases and J by 11 bases; unmatched bases: 8. Germline-derived CDR1 and CDR2 are MNHEY and SVGAGI. The CDR3 DNA reads TGTGCCAGCAGTTACCGGGACAGCACAAGGGCTTTCTTT. As protein: CASSYRDSTRAFF.

This chain connects TRBV28 to TRBJ1-5; tentatively, D is TRBD1 (5 bases). The CDR3 is 15 residues long. V was pared by 3 bases and J by 4 bases, with 13 bases between. Germline V gene sequence: CDR1 MDHEN, CDR2 SYDVKM. The DNA for the CDR3 is TGTGCCAGCAGTTTTCGGACATTCGAGAATCAGCCCCAGCATTTT. It yields the protein CASSFRTFENQPQHF. The full variable domain, completed using reference TRBV28 and TRBJ1-5, is DVKVTQSSRYLVKRTGEKVFLECVQDMDHENMFWYRQDPGLGLRLIYFSYDVKMKEKGDIPEGYSVSREKKERFSLILESASTNQTSMYLCASSFRTFENQPQHFGDGTRLSIL.

V and J are TRBV19 and TRBJ2-2; possibly TRBD2 for D (5 bases). Germline V gene sequence: CDR1 LNHDA, CDR2 SQIVND (reference sequence). This CDR3 comprises 14 residues. V gave up 6 bases and J gave up 4 bases, with 12 bases separating them. In nucleotides, the CDR3 is TGTGCCAGTAGCCCCGGACTCTCCACCGGGGAGCTGTTTTTT. It is translated as CASSPGLSTGELFF.

The chain couples TRBV6-2 or TRBV6-3 to TRBJ1-6; 8 bases line up with TRBD1. The germline V gene encodes CDR1 MNHEY and CDR2 SVGEGT. CDR3 length: 16 residues. The ends lost 2 bases at V and 6 bases at J; junction bases unmatched: 6. The CDR3 reads CASSYQSDRVNSPLHF. The CDR3 DNA reads TGTGCCAGCAGTTACCAGTCGGACAGGGTTAATTCACCCCTCCACTTT.

This chain connects TRBV6-5 to TRBJ2-3; tentatively, D is TRBD2 (6 bases). CDR1 and CDR2 from the germline V gene are MNHEY and SVGAGI. V lost 8 bases to trimming and J lost 1 base, with 13 bases between them. The CDR3 is 14 residues long. The chain's CDR3 is CASSQGGGTDTQYF. The CDR3 DNA reads as TGTGCCAGCTCGCAAGGCGGGGGCACAGATACGCAGTATTTT.

The gene calls are TRBV14 and TRBJ1-4; 8 bases align to TRBD1. With 4 bases clipped from V and 5 bases from J, the junction kept 3 bases outside the gene matches. This CDR3 has 14 residues. Germline V gene lookup returns CDR1 SGHDN and CDR2 FVKESK. The CDR3 sequence is CASSRWTGNEKLFF. CDR3 sequence (DNA): TGTGCCAGCAGCCGATGGACAGGGAATGAAAAACTGTTTTTT.

The chain employs TRBV11-2 and TRBJ2-3; D uncertain. The length of the CDR3 is 11 residues. V lost 8 bases, J lost 2 bases, and 5 bases lay in between. Germline CDR1 and CDR2: SGHAT and FQNNGV. CDR3 region: CASQNTDTQYF. CDR3 bases: TGTGCCAGCCAAAACACAGATACGCAGTATTTT.

The CDR3 DNA follows: TGTGCCAGCAGTTTATCGCGGGGTTCCTCTGGGGCCAACGTCCTGACTTTC. Encoded protein: CASSLSRGSSGANVLTF. The chain is built from TRBV27 and TRBJ2-6, with a possible D match to TRBD2 (6 bases). This CDR3 spans 17 amino acids. Trimming removed 0 bases at V and 0 bases at J, with 9 bases between. Germline assignment: CDR1 MNHEY and CDR2 SMNVEV (reference sequence). Complete variable domain (other parts from reference TRBV27 and TRBJ2-6): EAQVTQNPRYLITVTGKKLTVTCSQNMNHEYMSWYRQDPGLGLRQIYYSMNVEVTDKGDVPEGYKVSRKEKRNFPLILESPSPNQTSLYFCASSLSRGSSGANVLTFGAGSRLTVL.

This chain joins TRBV10-3 and TRBJ2-3, with 8 nucleotides matching TRBD2. The CDR3 runs to 16 residues. Trimming at V came to 4 bases and at J to 0 bases, leaving 6 bases not matched to a gene. Germline CDR1 ENHRY, CDR2 SYGVKD. The chain's CDR3 is CAISARTSPSTDTQYF. CDR3 in DNA: TGTGCCATCAGTGCCCGGACTAGCCCCAGCACAGATACGCAGTATTTT.

This clone was observed a few times. The chain recombines TRBV7-9 with TRBJ1-4, with 11 bases aligning to TRBD1. Germline CDR1 SEHNR, CDR2 FQNEAQ (reference sequence). J gave up 8 bases and V 4 bases, and 3 bases lay outside the gene matches. The CDR3 is 14 amino acids. CDR3 bases: TGTGCCAGCAGCTCCGGGACAGGGGGGGAAAAACTGTTTTTT. As protein: CASSSGTGGEKLFF.

The rearrangement joins TRBV2 to TRBJ1-5; D is uncertain. The germline CDR1 and CDR2 sequences are SNHLY and FYNNEI. V dropped 0 bases and J dropped 0 bases, with 9 bases sitting between them. The CDR3 sequence is 16 residues long. The CDR3 DNA reads as TGTGCCAGCAGTGAAGCGGAGACTTATAGCAATCAGCCCCAGCATTTT. Translated: CASSEAETYSNQPQHF.

For the CDR3, the DNA is TGTGCCAGTAACCTAGCGGGGGGAAATACGCAGTATTTT. Amino acids: CASNLAGGNTQYF. This chain joins TRBV19 and TRBJ2-3, with TRBD2 matching 11 bases. The CDR3 loop spans 13 amino acids. The germline V gene encodes CDR1 LNHDA and CDR2 SQIVND (reference sequence). The V and J ends lost 7 bases and 7 bases, in that order; junction bases with no gene match: 4.

This clone occurred once. The rearrangement links TRBV19 to TRBJ2-1; 7 bases line up with TRBD2. Losses at the gene ends were 1 base for V and 7 bases for J; bases not matched to a gene: 4. The germline CDR1 and CDR2 sequences are LNHDA and SQIVND (reference sequence). The length of the CDR3 is 14 residues. The CDR3 region has the DNA TGTGCCAGTAGTATAGTACCTAGCGGAAATGAGCAGTTCTTC. It codes for CASSIVPSGNEQFF.

The chain couples TRBV6-2 or TRBV6-3 to TRBJ2-5; D is unclear. The CDR3 is made up of 15 amino acids. Germline values: CDR1 MNHEY, CDR2 SVGEGT. Trimming took off 2 bases at V and 2 bases at J, with 12 bases between the two ends. CDR3 protein: CASSYPRVEQETQYF. CDR3 in DNA: TGTGCCAGCAGTTACCCCCGGGTCGAACAAGAGACCCAGTACTTC.

This clone was found once. The chain employs TRBV5-4 and TRBJ2-1; D possibly corresponds to TRBD2 (6 bases). Germline V gene lookup returns CDR1 SGHNT and CDR2 YYREEE (reference sequence). The CDR3 spans 16 residues. V lost 3 bases, J lost 0 bases, and 13 bases lay in between. CDR3 protein: CASSSVDGSSYNEQFF. CDR3 DNA: TGTGCCAGCAGCTCCGTGGACGGGAGCTCCTACAATGAGCAGTTCTTC. The variable domain in full, completed from reference TRBV5-4 and TRBJ2-1, reads ETGVTQSPTHLIKTRGQQVTLRCSSQSGHNTVSWYQQALGQGPQFIFQYYREEENGRGNFPPRFSGLQFPNYSSELNVNALELDDSALYLCASSSVDGSSYNEQFFGPGTRLTVL.

V and J are TRBV2 and TRBJ1-1, with TRBD1 matching over 10 bases. The length of the CDR3 is 14 residues. Germline lookup yields CDR1 SNHLY and CDR2 FYNNEI. With V trimmed by 5 bases and J by 6 bases, 6 bases remained unmatched. The CDR3, as DNA: TGTGCCAGCAGTTGGGACAGGGGATACGCTGAAGCTTTCTTT. Translated: CASSWDRGYAEAFF.

The chain has TRBV7-9 and TRBJ2-7; possibly TRBD2 for D (6 bases). Germline V gene data show CDR1 as SEHNR and CDR2 as FQNEAQ (reference sequence). The V gene lost 2 bases and the J gene lost 4 bases, with 12 bases spanning the gap. CDR3 length: 14 amino acids. In DNA, the CDR3 is TGTGCCAGCAGCTTACGGCGGGGCCAGTACGAGCAGTACTTC. The encoded protein is CASSLRRGQYEQYF. Full variable domain (outside the CDR3, taken from reference TRBV7-9 and TRBJ2-7): DTGVSQNPRHKITKRGQNVTFRCDPISEHNRLYWYRQTLGQGPEFLTYFQNEAQLEKSRLLSDRFSAERPKGSFSTLEIQRTEQGDSAMYLCASSLRRGQYEQYFGPGTRLTVT.

The V and J genes are TRBV27 and TRBJ2-7, with 11 nucleotides matching TRBD2. V was pared by 3 bases and J by 6 bases, with 10 bases of the junction left unmatched. CDR3 size: 16 residues. The germline gives CDR1 MNHEY, CDR2 SMNVEV (reference sequence). This CDR3 is CASSFTGTSGLAEQYF. The CDR3 DNA reads TGTGCCAGCAGTTTCACCGGGACTAGCGGACTCGCCGAGCAGTACTTC.

The chain joins TRBV7-2 to TRBJ2-3; unclear D gene. The length of the CDR3 is 14 residues. The germline V gene has CDR1 SGHTA and CDR2 FQGNSA. Trimming stripped 2 bases from V and 0 bases from J, with 6 bases between. Written as DNA, the CDR3 is TGTGCCAGCAGCTTACCCGGGAGCACAGATACGCAGTATTTT. This translates into CASSLPGSTDTQYF.

About this clone itself: At one of its ends the junction is not consistent with the germline gene, which may arise from a read error. V and J are TRBV7-7 and TRBJ1-4; 9 positions match TRBD1. The CDR3 extends over 15 amino acids. Germline-derived CDR1 and CDR2 are SSHAT and FNYEAQ (reference sequence). In DNA form, the CDR3 reads TGTGCTAGCAGCGCGGGACAGGGCTATAATGAAAAACTGTTTTTT. Translating it yields CASSAGQGYNEKLFF. Based on the CDR3 plus reference TRBV7-7 and TRBJ1-4, the full variable domain is GAGVSQSPRYKVTKRGQDVTLRCDPISSHATLYWYQQALGQGPEFLTYFNYEAQPDKSGLPSDRFSAERPEGSISTLTIQRTEQRDSAMYRCASSAGQGYNEKLFFGSGTQLSVL.